The subject of this entry is one T cell receptor beta chain. The germline gives CDR1 SGHVS, CDR2 FNYEAQ. V was clipped by 5 bases and J by 3 bases, with 7 bases between them. This CDR3 region has 13 residues. This sample was included in a study of cytomegalovirus exposure and HLA in healthy donors. Whereas donors were nominally healthy upon sampling, unrecorded immune exposures were probable. The PCR made use of 60 Vbeta and 13 Jbeta primers. TCRdb's table, derived via immunoSEQ multiplex PCR, lists solely in-frame clones and lacks some. The sample carries around 180,000 clones, about three quarters recorded once.

Source material: PBMCs. The chain links TRBV7-6 to TRBJ1-4; no definite D call. The TCR originated in a man aged 35 to 55 in good health and CMV-seronegative. CDR3 sequence: CASSPAANEKLFF. The CDR3 bases are TGTGCCAGCAGCCCTGCGGCTAATGAAAAACTGTTTTTT.